The 5 T cell receptor beta chains in this list originate from one sample, sequenced in a study of immune cell composition in non-small cell lung cancer. Libraries were prepared by immunoSEQ multiplex PCR; TCRdb keeps only in-frame clonotypes and omits some of them. The table has around 5,000 clones, approximately 85% seen once. Sequencing was done on a sample of lung tumor tissue. Receptors originate from a human donor with non-small cell lung cancer.

The V gene is TRBV6-5, the J gene TRBJ2-5; 9 nucleotides line up with TRBD2. This CDR3 has 15 residues. CDR1 MNHEY and CDR2 SVGAGI come from the germline V gene. The trim removed 5 bases at V and 7 bases at J, leaving 11 bases unmatched. CDR3 sequence reads: CASSPIAGDGGTQYF. The CDR3 DNA follows: TGTGCCAGCAGTCCCATAGCGGGAGACGGGGGGACCCAGTACTTC.

The chain combines TRBV11-3 with TRBJ2-1; unclear D gene. CDR1 SGHNT and CDR2 YENEEA come from the germline V gene. The CDR3 consists of 15 residues. V was pared by 1 base and J by 8 bases, with 15 bases between. In nucleotides, the CDR3 is TGTGCCAGCAGCTTAGGGCACAAGCCTCGGGATGAGCAGTTCTTC. Its translation is CASSLGHKPRDEQFF.

The CDR3 loop is CASSTDRAYEQYF. Written as DNA, the CDR3 is TGTGCCAGCAGCACGGACAGGGCTTACGAGCAGTACTTC. The rearrangement uses TRBV9 and TRBJ2-7; TRBD1 agrees at 8 bases. Germline V CDR1 and CDR2: SGDLS, YYNGEE. V trimming: 4 bases; J trimming: 4 bases; junction bases outside the gene matches: 4. The CDR3 loop spans 13 amino acids.

This clone showed up just once. The chain combines TRBV6-5 with TRBJ1-1; a weak D match, TRBD1 (6 bases). The CDR3 covers 15 residues. V dropped 6 bases and J dropped 1 base, with 15 bases sitting between them. The germline gives CDR1 MNHEY, CDR2 SVGAGI. This CDR3 is CASRQKGGRNTEAFF. For the CDR3, the DNA is TGTGCCAGCAGACAAAAGGGGGGGCGGAACACTGAAGCTTTCTTT.

The CDR3 spells CASSQRREGLLREQYF. CDR3 nucleotides: TGCGCCAGCAGCCAACGCCGGGAGGGCCTGCTGAGGGAGCAGTACTTC. The J gene is TRBJ2-7, the V gene TRBV4-3; 8 bases map to TRBD2. Per the germline V gene, CDR1 is LGHNA and CDR2 is YSLEER. The V segment lost 2 bases and the J segment 7 bases; nucleotides outside the gene matches: 13. The CDR3 is made up of 16 amino acids.